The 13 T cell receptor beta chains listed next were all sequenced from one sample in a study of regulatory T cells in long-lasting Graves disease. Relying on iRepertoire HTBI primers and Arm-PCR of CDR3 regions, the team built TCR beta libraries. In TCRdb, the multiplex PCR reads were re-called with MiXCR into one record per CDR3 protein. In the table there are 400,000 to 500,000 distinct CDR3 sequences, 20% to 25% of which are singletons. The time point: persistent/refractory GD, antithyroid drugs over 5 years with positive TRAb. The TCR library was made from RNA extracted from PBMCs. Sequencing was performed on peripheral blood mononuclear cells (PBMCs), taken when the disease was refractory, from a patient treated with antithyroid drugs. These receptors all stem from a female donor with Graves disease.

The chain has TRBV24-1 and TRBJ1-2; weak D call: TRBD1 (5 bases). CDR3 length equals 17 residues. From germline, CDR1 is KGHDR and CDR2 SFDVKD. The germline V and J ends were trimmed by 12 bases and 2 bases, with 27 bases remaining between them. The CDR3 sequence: CASHPLWGGNPNYGYTF. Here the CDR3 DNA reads TGTGCCTCCCATCCCCTTTGGGGCGGGAACCCCAACTATGGCTACACCTTC.

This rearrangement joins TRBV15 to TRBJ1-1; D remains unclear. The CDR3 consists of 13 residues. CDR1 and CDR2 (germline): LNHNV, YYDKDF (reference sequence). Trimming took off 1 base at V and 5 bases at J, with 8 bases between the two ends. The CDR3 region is CATSRVEGTEAFF. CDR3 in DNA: TGTGCCACCAGCAGAGTCGAGGGAACTGAAGCTTTCTTT.

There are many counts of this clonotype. CDR3 sequence (DNA): TGTGCCAGCAGACGGACTAGCGGGGGAAGATCTGGGGCCAACGTCCTGACTTTC. Translated, it gives CASRRTSGGRSGANVLTF. V and J are TRBV2 and TRBJ2-6; 13 nucleotides align to TRBD2. Germline values: CDR1 SNHLY, CDR2 FYNNEI. This CDR3 spans 18 amino acids. J gave up 1 base and V 6 bases, and 6 bases lay outside the gene matches.

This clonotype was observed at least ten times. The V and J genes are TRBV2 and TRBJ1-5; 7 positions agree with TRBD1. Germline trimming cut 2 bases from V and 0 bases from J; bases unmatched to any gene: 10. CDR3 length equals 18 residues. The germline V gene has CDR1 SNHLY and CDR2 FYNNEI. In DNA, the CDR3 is TGTGCCAGCAGTGAAACGGGGGACAGAGAATATAGCAATCAGCCCCAGCATTTT. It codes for CASSETGDREYSNQPQHF.

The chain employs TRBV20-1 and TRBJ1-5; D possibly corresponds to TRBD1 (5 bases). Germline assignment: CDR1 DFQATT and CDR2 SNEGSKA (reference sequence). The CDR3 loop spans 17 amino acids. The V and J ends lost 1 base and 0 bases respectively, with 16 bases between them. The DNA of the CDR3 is TGCAGTGCTAGAGTTAGGGGTTGGCGGGATAGCAATCAGCCCCAGCATTTT. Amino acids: CSARVRGWRDSNQPQHF.

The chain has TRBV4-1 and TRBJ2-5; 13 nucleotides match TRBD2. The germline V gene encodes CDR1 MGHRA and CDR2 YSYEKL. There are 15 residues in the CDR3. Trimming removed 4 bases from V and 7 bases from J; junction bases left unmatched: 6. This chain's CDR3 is CASSPRTSGGGTQYF. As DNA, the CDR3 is TGCGCCAGCAGCCCAAGGACTAGCGGGGGCGGGACCCAGTACTTC.

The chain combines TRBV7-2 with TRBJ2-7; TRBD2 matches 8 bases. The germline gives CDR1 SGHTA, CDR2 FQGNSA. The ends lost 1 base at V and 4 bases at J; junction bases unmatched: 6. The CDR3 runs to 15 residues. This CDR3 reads CASSLEASGPYEQYF. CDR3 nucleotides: TGTGCCAGCAGCTTAGAGGCTAGCGGGCCTTACGAGCAGTACTTC.

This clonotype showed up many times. The CDR3 spells CATSEPGQEEYGYTF. The CDR3 DNA follows: TGTGCCACCAGTGAGCCGGGACAGGAAGAATATGGCTACACCTTC. The chain employs TRBV24-1 and TRBJ1-2; 8 bases align to TRBD1. The trim removed 4 bases at V and 5 bases at J, leaving 8 bases unmatched. CDR1 is KGHDR, CDR2 SFDVKD, per germline. This CDR3 region has 15 residues.

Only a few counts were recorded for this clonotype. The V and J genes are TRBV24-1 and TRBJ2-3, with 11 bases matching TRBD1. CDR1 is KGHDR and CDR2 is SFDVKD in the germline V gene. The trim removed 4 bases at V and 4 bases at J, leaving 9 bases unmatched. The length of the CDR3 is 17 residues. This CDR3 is CATSDPEPGQGADTQYF. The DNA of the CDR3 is TGTGCCACCAGTGACCCCGAACCGGGACAGGGGGCAGATACGCAGTATTTT.

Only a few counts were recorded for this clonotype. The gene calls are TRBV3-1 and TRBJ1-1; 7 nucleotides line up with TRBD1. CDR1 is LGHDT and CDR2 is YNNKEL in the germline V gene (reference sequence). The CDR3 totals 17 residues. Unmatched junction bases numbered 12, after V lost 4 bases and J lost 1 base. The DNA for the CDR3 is TGTGCCAGCAGCCTCCTGGGAAGGGGGCGGCGGAACACTGAAGCTTTCTTT. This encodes CASSLLGRGRRNTEAFF.

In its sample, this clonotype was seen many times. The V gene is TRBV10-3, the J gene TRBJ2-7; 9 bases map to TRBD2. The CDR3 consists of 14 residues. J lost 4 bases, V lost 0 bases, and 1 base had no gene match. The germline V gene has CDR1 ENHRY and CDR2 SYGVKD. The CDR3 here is CAISESSGSYEQYF. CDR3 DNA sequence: TGTGCCATCAGTGAGTCTAGCGGGAGTTACGAGCAGTACTTC.

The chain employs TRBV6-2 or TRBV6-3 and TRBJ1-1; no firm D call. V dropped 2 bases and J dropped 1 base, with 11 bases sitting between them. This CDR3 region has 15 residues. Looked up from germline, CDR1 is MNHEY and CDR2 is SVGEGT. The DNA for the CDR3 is TGTGCCAGCAGTTACCCCCTTACGGGGAACACTGAAGCTTTCTTT. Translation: CASSYPLTGNTEAFF.

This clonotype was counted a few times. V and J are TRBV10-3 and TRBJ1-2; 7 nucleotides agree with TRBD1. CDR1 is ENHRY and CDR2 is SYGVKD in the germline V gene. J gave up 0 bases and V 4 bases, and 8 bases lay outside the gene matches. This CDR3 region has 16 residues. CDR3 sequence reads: CAISGRDSWANYGYTF. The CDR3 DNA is TGTGCCATCAGTGGCCGGGACAGTTGGGCTAACTATGGCTACACCTTC.